The 20 T cell receptor beta chains presented below share a single source sample, sequenced in a study of cytomegalovirus exposure and HLA in healthy donors. Repertoires were generated with immunoSEQ multiplex PCR, while TCRdb's copy carries only in-frame clones and drops some. The sample shows about 69,000 clones, nearly 96% of them seen only once. The sequenced material came from PBMCs. The receptors originated from a young woman in good health and CMV-seropositive.

J is TRBJ2-3 and V is TRBV11-2; possibly TRBD2 for D (6 bases). Per germline, CDR1 SGHAT and CDR2 FQNNGV. The CDR3 sequence is 16 residues long. With 1 base removed from V and 3 bases from J, the gap between germline ends came to 14 bases. CDR3 in DNA: TGTGCCAGCAGCTTAGGGGCAGGGCGGGGAACAGATACGCAGTATTTT. Translation gives CASSLGAGRGTDTQYF.

The rearrangement joins TRBV28 to TRBJ1-1; tentative D call: TRBD1 (5 bases). Germline V CDR1 and CDR2: MDHEN, SYDVKM. Trimming pared 2 bases from V and 4 bases from J, leaving 5 bases between. This CDR3 region has 12 residues. DNA for the CDR3: TGTGCCAGCAGTTTAGACAGCACTGAAGCTTTCTTT. Amino acid sequence: CASSLDSTEAFF.

This chain connects TRBV19 to TRBJ2-5, with D perhaps matching TRBD1 (5 bases). Trimming removed 2 bases at V and 4 bases at J, with 11 bases between. The CDR3 length is 14 residues. The germline V gene encodes CDR1 LNHDA and CDR2 SQIVND (reference sequence). This CDR3 reads CASSINPGSETQYF. CDR3 bases: TGTGCCAGTAGTATAAATCCAGGGTCAGAGACCCAGTACTTC.

V usage is TRBV4-3 and J usage is TRBJ2-1, with TRBD1 matching over 8 bases. The CDR3 consists of 16 residues. Germline lookup yields CDR1 LGHNA and CDR2 YSLEER. The V gene end was trimmed by 4 bases and the J gene end by 7 bases; junction bases not matched to a gene: 12. CDR3 loop: CASSPTYQGARNEQFF. The CDR3, as DNA: TGCGCCAGCAGCCCTACTTATCAGGGGGCGCGGAATGAGCAGTTCTTC.

In its sample, this clone was seen a few times. CDR3 sequence reads: CASSETGGRNQPQHF. The DNA of the CDR3 is TGTGCCAGTAGTGAAACAGGGGGCCGCAATCAGCCCCAGCATTTT. The V call is TRBV19, the J call TRBJ1-5; 9 bases match TRBD1. Germline V lookup: CDR1 LNHDA, CDR2 SQIVND (reference sequence). CDR3 length equals 15 residues. J lost 2 bases, V lost 5 bases, and 4 bases had no gene match. The whole variable domain, remainder taken from reference TRBV19 and TRBJ1-5, is DGGITQSPKYLFRKEGQNVTLSCEQNLNHDAMYWYRQDPGQGLRLIYYSQIVNDFQKGDIAEGYSVSREKKESFPLTVTSAQKNPTAFYLCASSETGGRNQPQHFGDGTRLSIL.

The chain uses TRBV6-1 and TRBJ2-5; 9 bases are a match to TRBD1. Trimming cost V 0 bases and J 3 bases; bases outside gene matches: 5. Per germline, CDR1 MNHNS and CDR2 SASEGT. The CDR3 spans 16 residues. In nucleotides, the CDR3 is TGTGCCAGCAGTGAAGCGATCCGGGACAGGGAAGAGACCCAGTACTTC. This sequence encodes CASSEAIRDREETQYF.

V usage is TRBV6-5 and J usage is TRBJ1-1, with TRBD1 as a possible D gene (5 bases). The CDR3 extends over 15 amino acids. V gave up 6 bases and J gave up 3 bases, with 17 bases separating them. In germline, CDR1 is MNHEY, CDR2 SVGAGI. CDR3 sequence (DNA): TGTGCCAGCAGCCCCGTGCGGGGGAGAGACACTGAAGCTTTCTTT. Translating gives CASSPVRGRDTEAFF.

J is TRBJ2-3 and V is TRBV14; D is possibly TRBD1 (5 bases). This CDR3 contains 16 residues. The germline V gene has CDR1 SGHDN and CDR2 FVKESK. Trimming cost V 4 bases and J 2 bases, with 16 bases left between them. The CDR3 DNA sequence: TGTGCCAGCAGCCCAGGGCCGAGGACCGCCACAGATACGCAGTATTTT. Its translation: CASSPGPRTATDTQYF.

The chain is built from TRBV18 and TRBJ2-7; D unclear. This CDR3 region has 15 residues. Germline V gene sequence: CDR1 KGHSH, CDR2 LQKENI. Deletions cut 2 bases from V and 2 bases from J, with 13 bases between. The CDR3 coding sequence is TGTGCCAGCTCACCAAAAATCCCAGGTCCCTACGAGCAGTACTTC. Translation gives CASSPKIPGPYEQYF.

This sequence joins TRBV5-1 and TRBJ2-5, with 10 bases lining up with TRBD1. Germline V gene lookup returns CDR1 SGHRS and CDR2 YFSETQ. This CDR3 is 15 amino acids long. Trimming cost V 0 bases and J 5 bases; bases outside gene matches: 4. CDR3 sequence (DNA): TGCGCCAGCAGCTTGGGGACAGGGGGGAAGGAGACCCAGTACTTC. Translating it yields CASSLGTGGKETQYF.

The rearrangement joins TRBV5-1 to TRBJ2-2, with 10 bases identical to TRBD1. The CDR3 loop spans 15 amino acids. The junction had 4 bases not matched to a gene; V was cut back by 5 bases and J by 3 bases. Germline CDR1 is SGHRS and CDR2 is YFSETQ. CDR3 nucleotide sequence: TGCGCCAGCAGGGCCGGGACAGGGGACACCGGGGAGCTGTTTTTT. It translates to CASRAGTGDTGELFF.

This clone has a single count. This CDR3 is CASSRPGLASYEQYF. CDR3 DNA sequence: TGTGCCAGCAGTCGACCGGGACTAGCTTCCTACGAGCAGTACTTC. The rearrangement joins TRBV27 to TRBJ2-7; 9 nucleotides line up with TRBD2. Germline-derived CDR1 and CDR2 are MNHEY and SMNVEV (reference sequence). The CDR3 is made up of 15 amino acids. V lost 5 bases, J lost 1 base, and 6 bases stayed unmatched.

This chain joins TRBV2 and TRBJ2-1; weak D call: TRBD1 (5 bases). In germline, CDR1 is SNHLY, CDR2 FYNNEI. The CDR3 covers 13 residues. The V and J ends lost 4 bases and 5 bases respectively, with 9 bases between them. The CDR3 nucleotides read TGTGCCAGCAGTGGACAACAGGACAATGAGCAGTTCTTC. Translated: CASSGQQDNEQFF. The whole variable domain, filled in from reference TRBV2 and TRBJ2-1, reads EPEVTQTPSHQVTQMGQEVILRCVPISNHLYFYWYRQILGQKVEFLVSFYNNEISEKSEIFDDQFSVERPDGSNFTLKIRSTKLEDSAMYFCASSGQQDNEQFFGPGTRLTVL.

This chain uses TRBV5-4 with TRBJ1-1; D not resolved. The germline gives CDR1 SGHNT, CDR2 YYREEE (reference sequence). This CDR3 contains 14 residues. V was cut by 4 bases and J by 3 bases, with 13 bases left in between. CDR3 sequence: CASSPGSRHTEAFF. As DNA, the CDR3 is TGTGCCAGCAGCCCAGGCAGCAGACACACTGAAGCTTTCTTT.

The CDR3 sequence: CASSSPYSEAFF. In DNA, the CDR3 is TGTGCCAGCAGTTCACCATACAGCGAAGCTTTCTTT. This chain connects TRBV28 to TRBJ1-1; D not certain. This CDR3 is built from 12 residues. The V gene lost 4 bases and the J gene lost 8 bases, with 11 bases spanning the gap. Germline CDR1 and CDR2: MDHEN and SYDVKM.

The V call is TRBV20-1, the J call TRBJ2-2, with no clear D. The CDR3 loop spans 10 amino acids. The germline V gene encodes CDR1 DFQATT and CDR2 SNEGSKA (reference sequence). Trimming removed 2 bases from V and 7 bases from J, with 2 bases in between. The CDR3 protein is CSARYGELFF. CDR3 nucleotide sequence: TGCAGTGCTAGATACGGGGAGCTGTTTTTT.

This rearrangement joins TRBV9 to TRBJ2-1, with TRBD2 matching over 8 bases. V lost 0 bases and J lost 3; bases outside the gene matches: 2. CDR3 size: 15 residues. Looked up from germline, CDR1 is SGDLS and CDR2 is YYNGEE. The CDR3 DNA reads TGTGCCAGCAGCGTAGCACTAGCGGACTACAATGAGCAGTTCTTC. This encodes CASSVALADYNEQFF.

The chain has TRBV11-1 and TRBJ2-3; possibly TRBD2 for D (5 bases). Germline V gene data show CDR1 as SGHAT and CDR2 as FQDESV (reference sequence). The germline V and J ends were trimmed by 6 bases and 0 bases, with 13 bases remaining between them. The CDR3 sequence is 15 residues long. The CDR3 sequence is CASRLTGGSTDTQYF. CDR3 DNA sequence: TGTGCCAGCAGATTGACGGGCGGGAGCACAGATACGCAGTATTTT.

This clone has just one count. The chain combines TRBV11-3 with TRBJ2-1; 7 bases are shared with TRBD1. The V and J ends lost 5 bases and 9 bases, in that order; junction bases with no gene match: 10. The germline gives CDR1 SGHNT, CDR2 YENEEA. The CDR3 length is 14 residues. CDR3 coding DNA: TGTGCCAGCAGCCGTAGTTGGACAGGCTTTGAGCAGTTCTTC. Protein sequence: CASSRSWTGFEQFF.

The chain recombines TRBV4-3 with TRBJ2-1; D unclear. This CDR3 is built from 14 residues. V lost 0 bases to trimming and J lost 5 bases, with 8 bases between them. CDR1 and CDR2 (germline): LGHNA, YSLEER. DNA for the CDR3: TGCGCCAGCAGCCAAGACTGGCAGAACAATGAGCAGTTCTTC. Translating it yields CASSQDWQNNEQFF.